This passage covers 27 T cell receptor beta chains from one sample sequenced in a study of T cell responses to AZD1222 COVID-19 vaccine. Libraries were prepared by immunoSEQ multiplex PCR; TCRdb keeps only in-frame clonotypes and omits some of them. The sample consists of roughly 150,000 clones, 88% of them appearing once. Sequences were derived from peripheral blood, sampled on day 0 of AZD1222 vaccination. The receptors stem from an adult in good health.

The chain combines TRBV7-8 with TRBJ2-2, with 10 positions matching TRBD2. In germline, CDR1 is SGHVS, CDR2 FQNEAQ. Losses at the gene ends were 4 bases for V and 6 bases for J; bases not matched to a gene: 8. This CDR3 is 16 amino acids long. The CDR3 here is CASSSTTSGMPGELFF. As DNA, the CDR3 is TGTGCCAGCAGCTCAACCACTAGCGGGATGCCCGGGGAGCTGTTTTTT.

The V gene is TRBV5-5, the J gene TRBJ1-1, with TRBD1 identical over 10 bases. CDR3 length: 16 amino acids. Germline values: CDR1 SGHKS, CDR2 YYEKEE (reference sequence). V lost 1 base, J lost 2 bases, and 5 bases stayed unmatched. The CDR3 bases are TGTGCCAGCAGCTTGTGGGACAGGGGTGGAAACACTGAAGCTTTCTTT. This codes for CASSLWDRGGNTEAFF.

V usage is TRBV5-1 and J usage is TRBJ1-6; possibly TRBD1 for D (6 bases). Deletions cut 5 bases from V and 1 base from J, with 10 bases between. Germline CDR1 and CDR2: SGHRS and YFSETQ. The length of the CDR3 is 15 residues. The CDR3 nucleotides read TGCGCCAGCAGTTTTACAGGGTCCTATAATTCACCCCTCCACTTT. It is translated as CASSFTGSYNSPLHF.

Regarding this clone: At the DNA level, this CDR3 is encoded by other sequences in the same sample as well. This chain joins TRBV5-6 and TRBJ2-7; D unresolved. There are 12 residues in the CDR3. In germline, CDR1 is SGHDT, CDR2 YYEEEE. Deletions cut 0 bases from V and 1 base from J, with 2 bases between. CDR3 coding DNA: TGTGCCAGCAGCTTGGTATCCTACGAGCAGTACTTC. Translating it yields CASSLVSYEQYF.

This clone was seen a single time. The V and J genes are TRBV7-8 and TRBJ1-3; D gene uncertain. Germline values: CDR1 SGHVS, CDR2 FQNEAQ. V shed 5 bases and J shed 0 bases, with 11 bases lying between them. The CDR3 is 15 residues long. The CDR3 protein is CASSLDTTSGNTIYF. The CDR3 bases are TGTGCCAGCAGCCTTGACACCACCTCTGGAAACACCATATATTTT. The variable domain in full, completed from reference TRBV7-8 and TRBJ1-3, reads GAGVSQSPRYKVAKRGQDVALRCDPISGHVSLFWYQQALGQGPEFLTYFQNEAQLDKSGLPSDRFFAERPEGSVSTLKIQRTQQEDSAVYLCASSLDTTSGNTIYFGEGSWLTVV.

This chain uses TRBV27 with TRBJ1-5; D call uncertain. Looked up from germline, CDR1 is MNHEY and CDR2 is SMNVEV (reference sequence). The CDR3 has 13 residues. V lost 4 bases to trimming and J lost 7 bases, with 11 bases between them. CDR3 in DNA: TGTGCCAGCAGTTGGACTTTATCACAGCCCCAGCATTTT. Its translation: CASSWTLSQPQHF.

This clone has just one count. V is TRBV5-6 and J is TRBJ2-1; TRBD1 matches 7 bases. Germline V gives CDR1 SGHDT, CDR2 YYEEEE. This CDR3 spans 12 amino acids. Trimming at V came to 0 bases and at J to 14 bases, leaving 5 bases not matched to a gene. CDR3: CASSLDRGPKFF. CDR3 DNA sequence: TGTGCCAGCAGCTTGGACAGGGGACCAAAGTTCTTC.

In its sample, this clone was seen a few times. The rearrangement joins TRBV6-5 to TRBJ2-7, with 7 nucleotides matching TRBD1. From germline, CDR1 is MNHEY and CDR2 SVGAGI. CDR3 length: 13 amino acids. V shed 6 bases, J shed 3 bases, and the junction held 5 bases outside the gene matches. The CDR3 sequence is CASRQGQHYEQYF. DNA for the CDR3: TGTGCCAGCAGACAGGGACAGCACTACGAGCAGTACTTC.

This chain connects TRBV7-3 to TRBJ1-3; a weak D match, TRBD1 (6 bases). The CDR3 contains 15 residues. The germline V gene encodes CDR1 SGHTA and CDR2 FQGTGA. V lost 5 bases, J lost 0 bases, and 11 bases lay in between. The CDR3 region has the DNA TGTGCCAGCAGCAGAGGGACATCCTCTGGAAACACCATATATTTT. Amino acid sequence: CASSRGTSSGNTIYF.

The rearrangement joins TRBV28 to TRBJ1-6, with a possible D match to TRBD1 (6 bases). The ends were cut back, 5 bases at V and 0 bases at J, with 14 bases in the middle. This CDR3 is 17 amino acids long. Germline CDR1 MDHEN, CDR2 SYDVKM. The CDR3 DNA reads TGTGCCAGCAGTCCTGGGGGGGGGCGCTCCTATAATTCACCCCTCCACTTT. Amino acids: CASSPGGGRSYNSPLHF.

CDR3 residues: CASSLSTTGDTEAFF. The CDR3 bases are TGTGCCAGCAGTTTATCGACGACCGGTGACACTGAAGCTTTCTTT. The chain combines TRBV27 with TRBJ1-1; no definite D call. The germline gives CDR1 MNHEY, CDR2 SMNVEV (reference sequence). The CDR3 loop spans 15 amino acids. The ends were cut back, 0 bases at V and 3 bases at J, with 11 bases in the middle.

The rearrangement links TRBV6-5 to TRBJ1-1; D might be TRBD1 (5 bases). CDR1 is MNHEY, CDR2 SVGAGI, per germline. V was clipped by 2 bases and J by 4 bases, with 17 bases between them. CDR3 length equals 16 residues. This CDR3 is CASSYGRVGGVTEAFF. The DNA of the CDR3 is TGTGCCAGCAGTTACGGCAGGGTGGGAGGAGTCACTGAAGCTTTCTTT.

With respect to this clone: A junction boundary mismatches the germline segment, possibly from a read error. The V call is TRBV7-7, the J call TRBJ2-3; D may be TRBD1 (6 bases). This CDR3 spans 13 amino acids. Germline loops: CDR1 SSHAT, CDR2 FNYEAQ (reference sequence). This CDR3 reads CASSTGYADTQYF. CDR3 nucleotide sequence: TGTGCTAGCAGCACAGGGTACGCAGATACGCAGTATTTT.

V is TRBV2 and J is TRBJ1-2; 11 nucleotides align to TRBD1. J lost 4 bases, V lost 3 bases, and 4 bases had no gene match. The CDR3 runs 15 residues. Germline CDR1 SNHLY, CDR2 FYNNEI. As DNA, the CDR3 is TGTGCCAGCAGTGAGAGGGACAGGGGGACCTATGGCTACACCTTC. This codes for CASSERDRGTYGYTF.

The J gene is TRBJ2-1, the V gene TRBV13; unclear D gene. Germline-derived CDR1 and CDR2 are PRHDT and FYEKMQ (reference sequence). This CDR3 region has 13 residues. Trimming took off 3 bases at V and 7 bases at J, with 10 bases between the two ends. CDR3 in amino acids: CASSFLGLNEQFF. The CDR3 DNA is TGTGCCAGCAGCTTCCTAGGGCTTAATGAGCAGTTCTTC. The variable domain in full, completed from reference TRBV13 and TRBJ2-1, reads AAGVIQSPRHLIKEKRETATLKCYPIPRHDTVYWYQQGPGQDPQFLISFYEKMQSDKGSIPDRFSAQQFSDYHSELNMSSLELGDSALYFCASSFLGLNEQFFGPGTRLTVL.

This chain connects TRBV12-3 or TRBV12-4 to TRBJ2-1; no clear D gene. V lost 2 bases and J 3 bases, leaving 5 bases between the germline ends. The CDR3 contains 13 residues. The CDR3 region is CASSLRGYNEQFF. The CDR3 DNA sequence: TGTGCCAGCAGTTTAAGAGGCTACAATGAGCAGTTCTTC.

The chain links TRBV6-5 to TRBJ1-1; D is ambiguous. The CDR3 runs 10 residues. CDR1 is MNHEY, CDR2 SVGAGI, per germline. V was trimmed by 0 bases and J by 9 bases, leaving 2 bases between them. In nucleotides, the CDR3 is TGTGCCAGCAGTTACTCGCAAGCTTTCTTT. Amino acid sequence: CASSYSQAFF.

The chain uses TRBV30 and TRBJ2-1; D could derive from TRBD1 or TRBD2 (5 bases each). V was clipped by 0 bases and J by 9 bases, with 12 bases between them. The CDR3 consists of 13 residues. Germline CDR1 GTSNPN, CDR2 SVGIG (reference sequence). The CDR3 here is CAWSVLGVGEQFF. DNA for the CDR3: TGTGCCTGGAGTGTACTGGGGGTTGGTGAGCAGTTCTTC.

This clone occurred a few times. V gene TRBV5-1 combines with J gene TRBJ2-7, with 9 bases matching TRBD2. The trim removed 0 bases at V and 6 bases at J, leaving 7 bases unmatched. The CDR3 is made up of 15 amino acids. Looked up from germline, CDR1 is SGHRS and CDR2 is YFSETQ. CDR3: CASSLGLAGPSEQYF. The CDR3 coding sequence is TGCGCCAGCAGCTTGGGCCTAGCGGGGCCCAGCGAGCAGTACTTC.

J is TRBJ2-2 and V is TRBV6-1; perhaps TRBD1 as D (6 bases). The ends were cut back, 0 bases at V and 5 bases at J, with 25 bases in the middle. The CDR3 covers 20 residues. The V gene's germline CDR1 is MNHNS and CDR2 SASEGT. The CDR3 protein is CASSEARVLGPGQRTGELFF. In nucleotides, the CDR3 is TGTGCCAGCAGTGAAGCTAGGGTTTTAGGACCGGGACAAAGGACCGGGGAGCTGTTTTTT.

This rearrangement joins TRBV30 to TRBJ1-5, with 8 nucleotides matching TRBD1. The CDR3 loop spans 15 amino acids. The V gene end was trimmed by 6 bases and the J gene end by 2 bases; junction bases not matched to a gene: 9. Germline loops: CDR1 GTSNPN, CDR2 SVGIG (reference sequence). CDR3 loop: CACVTGTGGNQPQHF. In DNA, the CDR3 is TGTGCCTGCGTTACCGGGACAGGCGGCAATCAGCCCCAGCATTTT. Full variable domain (rest looked up from reference TRBV30 and TRBJ1-5): SQTIHQWPATLVQPVGSPLSLECTVEGTSNPNLYWYRQAAGRGLQLLFYSVGIGQISSEVPQNLSASRPQDRQFILSSKKLLLSDSGFYLCACVTGTGGNQPQHFGDGTRLSIL.

This chain uses TRBV29-1 with TRBJ2-1; 7 bases map to TRBD1. CDR3 size: 14 residues. Trimming cost V 5 bases and J 1 base; bases outside gene matches: 5. Germline CDR1 SQVTM, CDR2 ANQGSEA. The CDR3 loop is CSVPDRVSYNEQFF. The CDR3 DNA is TGCAGCGTTCCAGACAGGGTATCCTACAATGAGCAGTTCTTC.

This clone has only one observation. This rearrangement joins TRBV11-2 to TRBJ1-2; 8 bases fit TRBD1. The CDR3 has 14 residues. CDR1 SGHAT and CDR2 FQNNGV come from the germline V gene. Trimming took 7 bases from V and 5 from J; bases not matched to a gene: 9. CDR3 amino acids: CASKRSDRAYGYTF. The CDR3 DNA sequence: TGTGCCAGCAAGAGGTCGGACAGGGCGTATGGCTACACCTTC. The full variable domain, rest sourced from reference TRBV11-2 and TRBJ1-2, is EAGVAQSPRYKIIEKRQSVAFWCNPISGHATLYWYQQILGQGPKLLIQFQNNGVVDDSQLPKDRFSAERLKGVDSTLKIQPAKLEDSAVYLCASKRSDRAYGYTFGSGTRLTVV.

V and J are TRBV24-1 and TRBJ2-1; D is uncertain. Per the germline V gene, CDR1 is KGHDR and CDR2 is SFDVKD. Trimming removed 4 bases from V and 3 bases from J, with 6 bases in between. The CDR3 loop spans 13 amino acids. The CDR3 nucleotides are TGTGCCACCAGTGAACGGAACTACAATGAGCAGTTCTTC. Amino acids: CATSERNYNEQFF.

With respect to this clone: Other DNA sequences within the sample encode an identical CDR3. The chain recombines TRBV28 with TRBJ1-1; D possibly corresponds to TRBD1 (5 bases). The V gene lost 6 bases and the J gene lost 6 bases, with 8 bases spanning the gap. Germline V lookup: CDR1 MDHEN, CDR2 SYDVKM. This CDR3 comprises 11 residues. DNA for the CDR3: TGTGCCAGCAGGGGACGCCCTGAAGCTTTCTTT. Protein product: CASRGRPEAFF.

This clone was seen once. This rearrangement joins TRBV19 to TRBJ1-4; no definite D call. Trimming took off 7 bases at V and 1 base at J, with 13 bases between the two ends. The CDR3 has 15 amino acids. From germline, CDR1 is LNHDA and CDR2 SQIVND (reference sequence). In DNA form, the CDR3 reads TGTGCCAGTACTCCGTCGAGGATAACTAATGAAAAACTGTTTTTT. Translated: CASTPSRITNEKLFF.

The chain joins TRBV7-9 to TRBJ2-2; possibly TRBD1 for D (6 bases). Trimming left V 4 bases short and J 1 base short, with 13 bases between. Germline CDR1 reads SEHNR; CDR2 reads FQNEAQ (reference sequence). CDR3 length: 16 amino acids. The CDR3 sequence: CASSSRDKLNTGELFF. The DNA of the CDR3 is TGTGCCAGCAGCTCCCGGGACAAGCTGAACACCGGGGAGCTGTTTTTT.